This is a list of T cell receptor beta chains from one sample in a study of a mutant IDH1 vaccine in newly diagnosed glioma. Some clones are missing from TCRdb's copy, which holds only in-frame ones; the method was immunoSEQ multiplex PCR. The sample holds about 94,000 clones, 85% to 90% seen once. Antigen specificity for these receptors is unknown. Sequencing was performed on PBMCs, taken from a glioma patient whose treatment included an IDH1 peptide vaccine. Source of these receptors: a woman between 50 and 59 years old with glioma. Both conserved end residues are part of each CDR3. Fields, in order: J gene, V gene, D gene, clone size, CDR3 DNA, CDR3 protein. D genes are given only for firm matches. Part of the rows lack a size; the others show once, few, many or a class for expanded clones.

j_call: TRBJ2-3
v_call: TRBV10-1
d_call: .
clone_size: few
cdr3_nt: TGCGCCAGCAGTAACGCGCAGTATTTT
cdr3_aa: CASSNAQYF

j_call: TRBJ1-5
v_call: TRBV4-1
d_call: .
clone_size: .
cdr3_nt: TGCGCCAGCAGCCAAGATCTAGGACAGCCCCAGCATTTT
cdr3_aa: CASSQDLGQPQHF

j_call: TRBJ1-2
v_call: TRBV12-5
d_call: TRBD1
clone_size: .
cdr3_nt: TGTGCTAGTGGGGGACAGTTTAACTATGGCTACACCTTC
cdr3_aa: CASGGQFNYGYTF

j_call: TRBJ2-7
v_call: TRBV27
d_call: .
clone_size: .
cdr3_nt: TGTGCCAGCAGTGTAAGGGGCCACTACGAGCAGTACTTC
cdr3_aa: CASSVRGHYEQYF

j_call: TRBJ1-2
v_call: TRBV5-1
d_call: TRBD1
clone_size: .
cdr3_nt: TGCGCCAGCAGCTTGTCAGGGGACAGGCGAATTATGGGAGGCTACACCTTC
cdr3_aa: CASSLSGDRRIMGGYTF

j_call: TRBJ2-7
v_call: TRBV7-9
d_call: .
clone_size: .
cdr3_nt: TGTGCCAGCAGCTCACCCTTATCACTAGGGGAATCCTACGAGCAGTACTTC
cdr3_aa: CASSSPLSLGESYEQYF

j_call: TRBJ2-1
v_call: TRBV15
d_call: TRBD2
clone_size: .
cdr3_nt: TGTGCCACCAGTCCCGGGACTAGCGGAAACAATGAGCAGTTCTTC
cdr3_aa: CATSPGTSGNNEQFF

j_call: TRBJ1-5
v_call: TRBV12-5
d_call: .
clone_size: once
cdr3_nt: TGTGCTAGTGGTTTGGTACAGGGACCGGTGCCCCAGCATTTT
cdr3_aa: CASGLVQGPVPQHF

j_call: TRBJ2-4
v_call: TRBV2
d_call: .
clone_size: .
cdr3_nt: TGTGCCAGCACGGCAGCGGGAGCCAAAAACATTCAGTACTTC
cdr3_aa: CASTAAGAKNIQYF

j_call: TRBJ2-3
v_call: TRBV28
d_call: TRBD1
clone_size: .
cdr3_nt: TGTGCCAGCAGTTACCCTCCCCCCGACAGGGGATCGCAGTATTTT
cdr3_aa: CASSYPPPDRGSQYF

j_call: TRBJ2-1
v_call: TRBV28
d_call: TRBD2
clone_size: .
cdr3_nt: TGTGCCAGCAGTTTAGGGACTAGCGGTTACAATGAGCAGTTCTTC
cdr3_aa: CASSLGTSGYNEQFF

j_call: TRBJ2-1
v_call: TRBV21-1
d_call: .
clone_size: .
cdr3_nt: TGTGCCAGCAGCAAAGCCGGGACCCGGGCCAGCCCGTACAATGAGCAGTTCTTC
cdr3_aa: CASSKAGTRASPYNEQFF

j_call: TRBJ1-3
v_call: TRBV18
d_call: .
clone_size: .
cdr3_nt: TGTGCCAGCTCACCTCGGGACGGGACAGGAAACACCATATATTTT
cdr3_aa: CASSPRDGTGNTIYF

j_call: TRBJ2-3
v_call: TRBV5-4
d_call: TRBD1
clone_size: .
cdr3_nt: TGTGCCAGCAGCTTGGGGGGACAGGGGGCAGGAACAGATACGCAGTATTTT
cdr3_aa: CASSLGGQGAGTDTQYF

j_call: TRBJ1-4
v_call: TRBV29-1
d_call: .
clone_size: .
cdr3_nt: TGCAGCGTTAGGTCTGGCCAGGCTGAAAAACTGTTTTTT
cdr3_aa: CSVRSGQAEKLFF

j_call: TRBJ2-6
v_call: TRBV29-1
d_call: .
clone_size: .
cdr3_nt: TGCAGCGTTTGGACCCTCTCTGGGGCCAACGTCCTGACTTTC
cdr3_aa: CSVWTLSGANVLTF

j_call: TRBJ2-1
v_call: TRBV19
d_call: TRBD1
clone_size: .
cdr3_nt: TGTGCCAGTAAGGACAGGGGACGCAATGAGCAGTTCTTC
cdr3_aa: CASKDRGRNEQFF

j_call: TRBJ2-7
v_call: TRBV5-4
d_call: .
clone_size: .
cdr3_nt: TGTGCCAGCAGCTCCAAACAGGGGACTTCCTACGAGCAGTACTTC
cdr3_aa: CASSSKQGTSYEQYF

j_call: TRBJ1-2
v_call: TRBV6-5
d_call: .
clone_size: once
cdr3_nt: TGTGCCAGCAGTTACTCCGAGGGACCGTCCTACACCTTC
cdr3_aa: CASSYSEGPSYTF

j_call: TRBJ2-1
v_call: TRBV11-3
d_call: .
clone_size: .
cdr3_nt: TGTGCCAGCAGCTTAGGTCGGGGCTCAGGTGAGCAGTTCTTC
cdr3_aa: CASSLGRGSGEQFF

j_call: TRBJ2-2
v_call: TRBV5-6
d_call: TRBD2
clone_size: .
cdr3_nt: TGTGCCAGCGGATTAGCGGGAGGGCCGAAGATCGGGGAGCTGTTTTTT
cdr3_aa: CASGLAGGPKIGELFF

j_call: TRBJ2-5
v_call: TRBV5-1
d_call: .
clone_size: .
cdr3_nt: TGCGCCAGCAGCTCGGCGTCCAACCAAGAGACCCAGTACTTC
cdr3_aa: CASSSASNQETQYF